A selection of T cell receptor beta chains follows, all from one sample in a study of control samples from healthy donors and cancer patients. Sequencing used immunoSEQ multiplex PCR; TCRdb keeps in-frame clones, though not all of them. The sample gives 160,000 or so clones, about 95% of which show up once; approximately 15% is in the top ten. The sequenced material came from PBMCs. The receptors shown here come from a man in his 60s with colorectal cancer. The CDR3 runs from the conserved cysteine through the conserved F or W. A D gene is named only where the DNA matches it firmly.

j_call,v_call,d_call,cdr3_nt,cdr3_aa
TRBJ2-1,TRBV10-3,TRBD2,TGTGCCATCAGTGAGACTAGCGGGGGAATGGATGAGCAGTTCTTC,CAISETSGGMDEQFF
TRBJ1-1,TRBV2,-,TGTGCCAGCAGGGTGGACAGGAACACTGAAGCTTTCTTT,CASRVDRNTEAFF
TRBJ2-1,TRBV5-6,-,TGTGCCAGCAGCTTGCCAGGGCCGACCTACAATGAGCAGTTCTTC,CASSLPGPTYNEQFF
TRBJ2-7,TRBV18,-,TGTGCCAGCTCAAGTCAGGGAAGCTCCTACGAGCAGTACTTC,CASSSQGSSYEQYF
TRBJ1-2,TRBV7-9,TRBD1,TGTGCCAGCAGACCTGGGACAGGGTCTAACTATGGCTACACCTTC,CASRPGTGSNYGYTF
TRBJ1-4,TRBV6-6,TRBD1,TGTGCCAGCAGTCAACAGGGGCCTAATGAAAAACTGTTTTTT,CASSQQGPNEKLFF
TRBJ2-3,TRBV6-6,-,TGTGCCAGCAGTTACCCGACCGGACGTATAGTGTATTTT,CASSYPTGRIVYF
TRBJ2-3,TRBV27,TRBD1,TGTGCCAGCAGTCCATTGACAGGGGGCACAGATACGCAGTATTTT,CASSPLTGGTDTQYF
TRBJ1-1,TRBV7-2,-,TGTGCCAGCAGCTTGTCACTGAACACTGAAGCTTTCTTT,CASSLSLNTEAFF
TRBJ1-6,TRBV9,-,TGTGCCAGCAGCGTAGGCACAGGCGCACAGAATTCACCCCTCCACTTT,CASSVGTGAQNSPLHF
TRBJ1-1,TRBV6-5,-,TGTGCCAGCAGTTACTCACAGGGCATTGAAGCTTTCTTT,CASSYSQGIEAFF
TRBJ2-3,TRBV13,-,TGTGCCAGCAGCTTAGCCAGGGAGAAAAGGGATACGCAGTATTTT,CASSLAREKRDTQYF
TRBJ1-2,TRBV5-1,TRBD1,TGCGCCAGCAGCACCGGGACAGCCGCTAACTATGGCTACACCTTC,CASSTGTAANYGYTF
TRBJ2-2,TRBV15,-,TGTGCCACCAGCAGGGTATATACCGGGGAGCTGTTTTTT,CATSRVYTGELFF
TRBJ2-1,TRBV4-1,-,TGCGCCAGCAGCCAAGACACCGTGAATGAGCAGTTCTTC,CASSQDTVNEQFF
TRBJ1-3,TRBV6-5,TRBD1,TGTGCCAGCAGGCAGGGGGCTGGAAACACCATATATTTT,CASRQGAGNTIYF
TRBJ2-5,TRBV12-3/TRBV12-4,-,TGTGCCAGCAGTTTAGACGCTGGAGAGACCCAGTACTTC,CASSLDAGETQYF
TRBJ2-2,TRBV18,TRBD1,TGTGCCAGCTCCCCGGGACAGCACACCGGGGAGCTGTTTTTT,CASSPGQHTGELFF
TRBJ1-4,TRBV19,TRBD1,TGTGCCAGTACCGACAGGGGTCCAACTAATGAAAAACTGTTTTTT,CASTDRGPTNEKLFF
TRBJ1-3,TRBV12-5,-,TGTGCTAGTGGTCCCCTAGGAGGAAACACCATATATTTT,CASGPLGGNTIYF